These 10 T cell receptor beta chains came from one sample sequenced in a study of early T cells in non-severe SARS-CoV-2 infection. TCRdb re-called the 5' RACE reads with MiXCR, one entry per CDR3 protein. Of about 56,000 distinct CDR3 sequences in the sample, around 12% were seen once. Source material: whole blood. These receptors were taken from an adult who was a healthcare worker with PCR-confirmed SARS-CoV-2 infection or an uninfected control (not recorded which).

This clonotype has ten or more counts. This rearrangement joins TRBV16 to TRBJ1-2; D ambiguous. Trimming shortened V by 7 bases and J by 10 bases, and 19 bases separated the two germline ends. This CDR3 comprises 13 residues. Germline V gives CDR1 KGHSY, CDR2 FQNENV. The CDR3 here is CASTPMTDATYTF. CDR3 bases: TGTGCCAGCACCCCCATGACCGACGCTACCTACACCTTC.

The J gene is TRBJ1-1, the V gene TRBV11-3; D remains ambiguous. Germline V gives CDR1 SGHNT, CDR2 YENEEA. This CDR3 contains 11 residues. The ends were cut back, 0 bases at V and 5 bases at J, with 1 base in the middle. The CDR3 spells CASSLETEAFF. The DNA for the CDR3 is TGTGCCAGCAGCTTAGAAACTGAAGCTTTCTTT. The full variable domain, completed using reference TRBV11-3 and TRBJ1-1, is EAGVVQSPRYKIIEKKQPVAFWCNPISGHNTLYWYLQNLGQGPELLIRYENEEAVDDSQLPKDRFSAERLKGVDSTLKIQPAELGDSAVYLCASSLETEAFFGQGTRLTVV.

The sample holds many counts of this clonotype. The chain carries TRBV6-1 and TRBJ1-5, with D possibly TRBD1 on 6 matching bases. The V end lost 8 bases, the J end lost 1 base, and 12 bases lay between the germline ends. Germline loops: CDR1 MNHNS, CDR2 SASEGT. This CDR3 contains 14 residues. CDR3 in DNA: TGTGCCAGCGGATGGACAGAAAGCAATCAGCCCCAGCATTTT. Translating gives CASGWTESNQPQHF.

With respect to this clonotype: A clone one base away is much larger, so this may be a read error. V gene TRBV6-5 combines with J gene TRBJ2-3; 8 bases agree with TRBD2. V lost 2 bases and J lost 4; bases outside the gene matches: 8. Germline V lookup: CDR1 MNHEY, CDR2 SVGAGI. This CDR3 contains 16 residues. The CDR3 DNA reads TGTGCCAGCAGTTACACGGCAGCGGGGGCTCCAGATACGCAGTATTTT. This codes for CASSYTAAGAPDTQYF.

CDR3: CASSRGLAAYEQYF. For the CDR3, the DNA is TGCGCCAGCAGCAGGGGACTAGCGGCCTACGAGCAGTACTTC. The gene calls are TRBV5-1 and TRBJ2-7; 11 positions match TRBD2. The CDR3 length is 14 residues. V lost 4 bases, J lost 2 bases, and 2 bases stayed unmatched. Germline loops: CDR1 SGHRS, CDR2 YFSETQ.

This clonotype came up many times. V usage is TRBV27 and J usage is TRBJ2-2; 11 bases map to TRBD1. The ends lost 4 bases at V and 6 bases at J; junction bases unmatched: 1. Germline V lookup: CDR1 MNHEY, CDR2 SMNVEV (reference sequence). The CDR3 length is 14 residues. CDR3 bases: TGTGCCAGCAGTTGGGGACAGGGGGCCGGGGAGCTGTTTTTT. This gives the protein CASSWGQGAGELFF.

There are many counts of this clonotype. The chain links TRBV27 to TRBJ2-3, with TRBD2 identical over 11 bases. The CDR3 is made up of 15 amino acids. Germline V CDR1 and CDR2: MNHEY, SMNVEV (reference sequence). V gave up 5 bases and J gave up 3 bases; unmatched junction bases: 4. For the CDR3, the DNA is TGTGCCAGCAGTCCTTGGACTAGCGGGACAGATACGCAGTATTTT. It encodes CASSPWTSGTDTQYF.

This clonotype was detected ten times or more. The chain recombines TRBV5-1 with TRBJ2-7; D is unclear. The ends were cut back, 3 bases at V and 6 bases at J, with 13 bases in the middle. CDR1 SGHRS and CDR2 YFSETQ come from the germline V gene. The CDR3 spans 13 residues. Here the CDR3 reads CASSYPGPGEQYF. The CDR3 DNA reads TGCGCCAGCAGCTATCCGGGCCCAGGCGAGCAGTACTTC.

The sample holds a few counts of this clonotype. The chain couples TRBV30 to TRBJ2-2; perhaps D is TRBD1 or TRBD2 (7 bases each). V gave up 4 bases and J gave up 6 bases, with 12 bases separating them. The germline CDR1 and CDR2 sequences are GTSNPN and SVGIG (reference sequence). This CDR3 has 13 amino acids. This chain's CDR3 is CAWTTGRAGELFF. The CDR3 DNA follows: TGTGCCTGGACGACAGGGAGGGCCGGGGAGCTGTTTTTT.

The genes are TRBV28 and TRBJ1-1; D is ambiguous. The CDR3 is made up of 14 amino acids. Looked up from germline, CDR1 is MDHEN and CDR2 is SYDVKM. The V end was cut by 5 bases, the J end by 1 base, with 11 bases between. The CDR3 DNA follows: TGTGCCAGCAGTCCTGAAAGGGCGAACACTGAAGCTTTCTTT. Translation: CASSPERANTEAFF.